Presented here are 13 T cell receptor beta chains from one specimen sequenced in a study of PD-L1 blockade in urothelial cancer. Produced via immunoSEQ multiplex PCR; TCRdb's table is partial and in-frame only. The repertoire holds roughly 91,000 clones, with 70% to 90% as singletons. Time point of the sample: pretreatment peripheral blood. Sequences were derived from PBMCs, sampled around atezolizumab (anti-PD-L1) treatment. The receptor set was obtained from a man in his sixties with urothelial cancer.

V gene TRBV27 combines with J gene TRBJ2-7; TRBD1 matches 8 bases. Per the germline V gene, CDR1 is MNHEY and CDR2 is SMNVEV (reference sequence). Trimming removed 5 bases from V and 3 bases from J; junction bases left unmatched: 12. CDR3 length equals 16 residues. This chain's CDR3 is CASSAWRDRSFYEQYF. For the CDR3, the DNA is TGTGCCAGCAGTGCTTGGCGGGACAGGTCCTTCTACGAGCAGTACTTC.

This chain uses TRBV6-5 with TRBJ2-5; 11 bases are shared with TRBD2. J was trimmed by 4 bases and V by 7 bases; bases with no gene match: 8. The CDR3 length is 15 residues. Germline-derived CDR1 and CDR2 are MNHEY and SVGAGI. Here the CDR3 reads CASIPQGLAGETQYF. The CDR3 nucleotides are TGTGCCAGCATACCGCAAGGACTAGCGGGAGAGACCCAGTACTTC.

This sequence joins TRBV11-1 and TRBJ1-1; no clear D. CDR3 length: 14 residues. Germline V gene sequence: CDR1 SGHAT, CDR2 FQDESV (reference sequence). The germline V and J ends were trimmed by 3 bases and 4 bases, with 12 bases remaining between them. The CDR3, as DNA: TGTGCCAGCAGCTTGCGAGGCGGCGGCACTGAAGCTTTCTTT. As protein: CASSLRGGGTEAFF. Based on the CDR3 plus reference TRBV11-1 and TRBJ1-1, the full variable domain is EAEVAQSPRYKITEKSQAVAFWCDPISGHATLYWYRQILGQGPELLVQFQDESVVDDSQLPKDRFSAERLKGVDSTLKIQPAELGDSAMYLCASSLRGGGTEAFFGQGTRLTVV.

This clone was observed once. The rearrangement links TRBV15 to TRBJ2-7, with 8 nucleotides matching TRBD2. The V and J ends lost 0 bases and 1 base, in that order; junction bases with no gene match: 8. The CDR3 consists of 17 residues. Germline CDR1 reads LNHNV; CDR2 reads YYDKDF (reference sequence). CDR3 residues: CATSRDPGRGASYEQYF. DNA for the CDR3: TGTGCCACCAGCAGAGATCCGGGGCGGGGGGCATCCTACGAGCAGTACTTC.

In its sample, this clone was seen once. CDR3 in amino acids: CASSLQGGYNEQFF. CDR3 coding DNA: TGTGCCAGTAGTCTCCAGGGAGGGTACAATGAGCAGTTCTTC. V usage is TRBV19 and J usage is TRBJ2-1; 7 positions match TRBD2. The CDR3 covers 14 residues. Trimming took 5 bases from V and 4 from J; bases not matched to a gene: 5. The germline V gene has CDR1 LNHDA and CDR2 SQIVND (reference sequence).

The chain recombines TRBV25-1 with TRBJ2-7; TRBD1 aligns across 7 bases. Germline CDR1 is MGHDK and CDR2 is SYGVNS. Trimming at V came to 4 bases and at J to 4 bases, leaving 7 bases not matched to a gene. The CDR3 runs 14 residues. The CDR3 sequence: CASSGQGFSYEQYF. As DNA, the CDR3 is TGTGCCAGCAGTGGACAGGGTTTTTCGTACGAGCAGTACTTC.

CDR3 in amino acids: CASSSTGEDSPLHF. DNA of the CDR3: TGTGCCAGCAGCTCGACGGGGGAGGATTCACCCCTCCACTTT. This rearrangement joins TRBV7-6 to TRBJ1-6; perhaps TRBD1 as D (5 bases). This CDR3 has 14 residues. Germline values: CDR1 SGHVS, CDR2 FNYEAQ. V dropped 4 bases and J dropped 8 bases, with 12 bases sitting between them. The full variable domain, its missing parts supplied by reference TRBV7-6 and TRBJ1-6, is GAGVSQSPRYKVTKRGQDVALRCDPISGHVSLYWYRQALGQGPEFLTYFNYEAQQDKSGLPNDRFSAERPEGSISTLTIQRTEQRDSAMYRCASSSTGEDSPLHFGNGTRLTVT.

The chain uses TRBV9 and TRBJ1-1; D is unclear. V gave up 2 bases and J gave up 6 bases, with 14 bases separating them. The germline CDR1 and CDR2 sequences are SGDLS and YYNGEE. The CDR3 has 14 amino acids. The CDR3 loop reads CASSVFSYSAEAFF. For the CDR3, the DNA is TGTGCCAGCAGCGTTTTCTCGTATAGTGCTGAAGCTTTCTTT.

The V gene is TRBV28, the J gene TRBJ1-1; possibly TRBD1 for D (6 bases). The CDR3 spans 16 residues. V lost 6 bases and J lost 1, with 18 bases in between. The germline V gene encodes CDR1 MDHEN and CDR2 SYDVKM. The CDR3 region is CASSEPPGQRNTEAFF. CDR3 in DNA: TGTGCCAGCAGCGAACCCCCGGGACAAAGGAACACTGAAGCTTTCTTT.

The chain recombines TRBV5-1 with TRBJ1-4, with D maybe TRBD1 (6 bases). The V gene lost 3 bases and the J gene lost 5 bases, with 14 bases spanning the gap. There are 15 residues in the CDR3. From germline, CDR1 is SGHRS and CDR2 YFSETQ. CDR3 region: CASSWDIRSNEKLFF. DNA for the CDR3: TGCGCCAGCAGCTGGGACATCCGTTCGAATGAAAAACTGTTTTTT.

The rearrangement uses TRBV7-9 and TRBJ2-1; 9 nucleotides match TRBD1. The germline CDR1 and CDR2 sequences are SEHNR and FQNEAQ (reference sequence). Trimming took 5 bases from V and 9 from J; bases not matched to a gene: 14. The CDR3 runs to 16 residues. CDR3: CASSRSGQGHTGEQFF. CDR3 bases: TGTGCCAGCAGCCGTAGCGGACAGGGGCATACTGGTGAGCAGTTCTTC.

V gene TRBV19 combines with J gene TRBJ2-5; tentative D call: TRBD2 (6 bases). The CDR3 has 14 residues. Germline CDR1 reads LNHDA; CDR2 reads SQIVND (reference sequence). The V gene lost 3 bases and the J gene lost 4 bases, with 12 bases spanning the gap. CDR3: CASSMGGWVETQYF. In DNA form, the CDR3 reads TGTGCCAGTAGTATGGGGGGATGGGTAGAGACCCAGTACTTC.

The V call is TRBV19, the J call TRBJ2-2; TRBD1 is a possible D gene (6 bases). This CDR3 region has 15 residues. V gave up 4 bases and J gave up 2 bases, with 11 bases separating them. Germline CDR1 is LNHDA and CDR2 is SQIVND (reference sequence). The CDR3 reads CASSTGQTNTGELFF. DNA of the CDR3: TGTGCCAGTAGTACTGGACAGACCAACACCGGGGAGCTGTTTTTT.